These T cell receptor beta chains were read from a single sample in a study of cytomegalovirus exposure and HLA in healthy donors. Produced via immunoSEQ multiplex PCR; TCRdb's table is partial and in-frame only. This sample has more than 140,000 clones, with over 60% found just once. The sequenced material came from PBMCs. The receptors here all came from a woman in her twenties or thirties in good health and CMV-seropositive. CDR3s include the opening cysteine and the closing phenylalanine or tryptophan. The order of the fields is D gene, V gene, clone size, J gene, CDR3 DNA, CDR3 protein. The D gene is left open where the match is weak. Some rows have no size entry. The others give once, few or many, or a class for an expanded clone.

d_gene: TRBD2; v_gene: TRBV4-2; abundance: NA; j_gene: TRBJ2-5; CDR3nt: TGTGCCAGCAGCCAACGACTAGCCGGTCAGACCCAGTACTTC; CDR3aa: CASSQRLAGQTQYF
d_gene: NA; v_gene: TRBV6-1; abundance: NA; j_gene: TRBJ1-2; CDR3nt: TGTGCCAGCAGTGTGGCTGGGGAGGGATATGGCTACACCTTC; CDR3aa: CASSVAGEGYGYTF
d_gene: NA; v_gene: TRBV7-9; abundance: NA; j_gene: TRBJ2-6; CDR3nt: TGTGCCAGCAGCTTACCCAGGGCCGGGGCCAACGTCCTGACTTTC; CDR3aa: CASSLPRAGANVLTF
d_gene: NA; v_gene: TRBV4-1; abundance: NA; j_gene: TRBJ1-2; CDR3nt: TGCGCCAGCAGCCAAGATCCGTCGCAGGGGCATGGCTACACCTTC; CDR3aa: CASSQDPSQGHGYTF
d_gene: NA; v_gene: TRBV18; abundance: once; j_gene: TRBJ1-4; CDR3nt: TGTGCCAGCTCACCAATGCGGAGGAATGAAAAACTGTTTTTT; CDR3aa: CASSPMRRNEKLFF
d_gene: TRBD1; v_gene: TRBV6-1; abundance: NA; j_gene: TRBJ1-3; CDR3nt: TGTGCCAGCGGGGTCGGACAGGGCTCTGGAAACACCATATATTTT; CDR3aa: CASGVGQGSGNTIYF
d_gene: TRBD1; v_gene: TRBV2; abundance: NA; j_gene: TRBJ1-5; CDR3nt: TGTGCCAGCAGTGCGGGACAGGGAATTTTGCGCAATCAGCCCCAGCATTTT; CDR3aa: CASSAGQGILRNQPQHF
d_gene: NA; v_gene: TRBV9; abundance: NA; j_gene: TRBJ2-5; CDR3nt: TGTGCCAGCAGGAGGAGACAGGAAGAGACCCAGTACTTC; CDR3aa: CASRRRQEETQYF
d_gene: NA; v_gene: TRBV6-1; abundance: NA; j_gene: TRBJ2-1; CDR3nt: TGTGCCAGCTCCGTAGGGGTCCTCTCCTACAATGAGCAGTTCTTC; CDR3aa: CASSVGVLSYNEQFF
d_gene: NA; v_gene: TRBV10-3; abundance: few; j_gene: TRBJ2-7; CDR3nt: TGTGCCATCAGGGACCACAGGGAGCAGGGCGAGCAGTACTTC; CDR3aa: CAIRDHREQGEQYF
d_gene: NA; v_gene: TRBV5-6; abundance: NA; j_gene: TRBJ1-2; CDR3nt: TGTGCCAGCCGGTATCTAGGCAATGGCTACACCTTC; CDR3aa: CASRYLGNGYTF